The clone carrying this T cell receptor beta chain was observed at least ten times. Its antigen is as yet unknown. Germline-derived CDR1 and CDR2 are ENHRY and SYGVKD. The CDR3 is made up of 17 amino acids. The V segment lost 6 bases and the J segment 2 bases; nucleotides outside the gene matches: 7. The lymph nodes were axillary draining lymph nodes from breast cancer patients. Each CDR3 protein gets one entry after TCRdb re-called the multiplex PCR reads with MiXCR. The sample lists roughly 100,000 distinct CDR3 sequences, more than 25% occurring once. The data are from a study of breast tumors, draining lymph nodes, adjacent tissues. Study-wide results and limits: Tumor repertoires ranked between lymph nodes and nontumor tissue in diversity, with V and J gene preferences. That most tumor T cells come from lymph nodes remained unproven. The data were judged consistent with most tumor T cells coming from lymph node and expanding in tumor. Compared with basal-like, luminal-like tumors shared significantly more repertoire with nontumor tissue.

Sample: axillary lymph node tissue. The receptor comes from a female donor with breast cancer. Some clones in this sample may be carry-over from other donors' samples. The chain carries TRBV10-3 and TRBJ2-3; 14 bases align to TRBD2. CDR3 nucleotides: TGTGCCATCAGCGGTGGACTAGCGGGGGGTTCCACAGATACGCAGTATTTT. It encodes CAISGGLAGGSTDTQYF.